The clone carrying this TCR beta chain was counted a few times. Its target is not known. In TCRdb, the reads were re-called with MiXCR into one record per CDR3 protein. The table includes some 800,000 distinct CDR3 sequences, roughly 29% detected once. The sample comes from a study of T cell repertoires in cytomegalovirus infection. For the study at large: Matching HLA type, along with CMV infection, was indicated by public TCR beta signatures.

Overall study results and limits: Identification of carriers of CMV plus the relevant HLA was achieved through cumulative public TCR beta family frequency. HLA-C-restricted TCR beta clonotypes specific for CMV led the ex vivo response.

The sample in question was cultured CD8+ T cells from PBMCs, obtained from culture after CMV antigen stimulation. This clonotype originated in a human donor in good health (CMV status not recorded). Some clones in this sample may be carry-over from other donors' samples.

The CDR3 nucleotides are TGTGCCAGCAGCTCCCCGGGCCATGGGCAGCCCCAGCATTTT. As protein: CASSSPGHGQPQHF. The V and J genes are TRBV7-9 and TRBJ1-5, with D uncertain. The CDR3 is 14 amino acids. The ends were cut back, 4 bases at V and 7 bases at J, with 14 bases in the middle. Germline assignment: CDR1 SEHNR and CDR2 FQNEAQ (reference sequence). Variable domain in full (rest from reference TRBV7-9 and TRBJ1-5): DTGVSQNPRHKITKRGQNVTFRCDPISEHNRLYWYRQTLGQGPEFLTYFQNEAQLEKSRLLSDRFSAERPKGSFSTLEIQRTEQGDSAMYLCASSSPGHGQPQHFGDGTRLSIL.